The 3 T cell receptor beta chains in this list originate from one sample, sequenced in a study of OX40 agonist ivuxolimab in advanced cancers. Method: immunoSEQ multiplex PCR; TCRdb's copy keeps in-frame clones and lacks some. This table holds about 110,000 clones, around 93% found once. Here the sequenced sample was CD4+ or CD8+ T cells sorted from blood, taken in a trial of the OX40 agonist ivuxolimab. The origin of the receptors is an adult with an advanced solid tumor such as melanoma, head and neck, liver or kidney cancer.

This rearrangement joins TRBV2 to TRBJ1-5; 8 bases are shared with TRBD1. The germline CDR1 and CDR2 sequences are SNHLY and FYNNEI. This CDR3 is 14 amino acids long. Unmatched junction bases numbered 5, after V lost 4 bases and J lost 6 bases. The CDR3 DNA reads TGTGCCAGCAGTGCGCAGGGGGCAGGTCAGCCCCAGCATTTT. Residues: CASSAQGAGQPQHF. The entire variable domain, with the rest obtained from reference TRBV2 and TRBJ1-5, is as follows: EPEVTQTPSHQVTQMGQEVILRCVPISNHLYFYWYRQILGQKVEFLVSFYNNEISEKSEIFDDQFSVERPDGSNFTLKIRSTKLEDSAMYFCASSAQGAGQPQHFGDGTRLSIL.

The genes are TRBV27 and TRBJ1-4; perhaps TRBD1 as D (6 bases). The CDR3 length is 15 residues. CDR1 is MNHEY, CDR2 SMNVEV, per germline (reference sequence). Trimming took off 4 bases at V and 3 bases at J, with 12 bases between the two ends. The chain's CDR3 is CASSSGGPANEKLFF. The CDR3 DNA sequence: TGTGCCAGCAGTTCTGGGGGGCCGGCTAATGAAAAACTGTTTTTT.

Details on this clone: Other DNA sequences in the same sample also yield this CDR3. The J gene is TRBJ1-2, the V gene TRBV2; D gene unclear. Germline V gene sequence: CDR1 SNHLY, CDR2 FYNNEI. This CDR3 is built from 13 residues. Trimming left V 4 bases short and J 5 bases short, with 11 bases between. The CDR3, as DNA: TGTGCCAGCAGTGTGGACGGCATTTATGGCTACACCTTC. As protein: CASSVDGIYGYTF.